This T cell receptor (beta chain) was sequenced for a study of OX40 agonist ivuxolimab in advanced cancers. Study context: Of mixed ages from about 23 to 85 and averaging around 60 years, the group was roughly 85% male.

Sampling times: baseline, cycle 4 day 1, cycle 7 day 1. The junction had 1 base not matched to a gene; V was cut back by 5 bases and J by 1 base. This CDR3 has 14 residues. Germline V gene lookup returns CDR1 MNHNS and CDR2 SASEGT. Profiled with immunoSEQ multiplex PCR; TCRdb holds only in-frame clones, not every one. In the table there are about 29,000 clones, approximately 85% of which are singletons. This chain connects TRBV6-1 to TRBJ1-1, with 10 bases aligning to TRBD1. The TCR comes from an adult with an advanced solid tumor such as melanoma, head and neck, liver or kidney cancer. The specimen was CD4+ or CD8+ T cells sorted from blood, collected in a trial of the OX40 agonist ivuxolimab. The CDR3: CASSRTGGNTEAFF. As DNA, the CDR3 is TGTGCCAGCAGTCGGACAGGGGGGAACACTGAAGCTTTCTTT.